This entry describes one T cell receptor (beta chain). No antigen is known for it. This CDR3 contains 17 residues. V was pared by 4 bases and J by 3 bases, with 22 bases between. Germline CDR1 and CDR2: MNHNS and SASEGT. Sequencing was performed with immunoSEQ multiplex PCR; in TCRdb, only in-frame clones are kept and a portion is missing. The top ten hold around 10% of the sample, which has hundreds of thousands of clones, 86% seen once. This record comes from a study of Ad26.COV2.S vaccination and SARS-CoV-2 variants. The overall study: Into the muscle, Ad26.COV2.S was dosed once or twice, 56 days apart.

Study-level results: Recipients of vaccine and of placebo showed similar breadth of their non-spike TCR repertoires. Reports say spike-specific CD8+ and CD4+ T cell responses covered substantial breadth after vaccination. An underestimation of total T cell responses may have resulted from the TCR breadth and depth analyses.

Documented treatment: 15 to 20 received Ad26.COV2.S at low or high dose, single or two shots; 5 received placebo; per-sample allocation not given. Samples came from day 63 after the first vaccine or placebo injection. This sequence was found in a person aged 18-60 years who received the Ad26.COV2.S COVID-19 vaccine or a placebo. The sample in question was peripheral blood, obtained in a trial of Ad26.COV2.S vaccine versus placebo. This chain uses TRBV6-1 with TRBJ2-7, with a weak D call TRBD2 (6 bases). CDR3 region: CASSAPPGLGGYYEQYF. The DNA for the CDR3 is TGTGCCAGCAGTGCCCCCCCCGGTCTGGGGGGATACTACGAGCAGTACTTC.